The present TCR beta chain was sequenced within a study of prognosis after radiotherapy for stage I lung cancer. Concerning this clonotype itself: It may be a read error: a sequence one base away is much more abundant.

Trimming pared 2 bases from V and 6 bases from J, leaving 16 bases between. The CDR3 covers 15 residues. The study amplified the TCR beta CDR3 region from genomic DNA. This amplification was carried out by two rounds of multiplex PCR. Specific primers for each TRBV and TRBJ gene were what first-round PCR used. From the multiplex PCR reads, TCRdb called clonotypes with MiXCR, one entry per CDR3 protein. The data hold around 19,000 distinct CDR3 sequences, with roughly 55% observed a single time. Sample: PBMCs, taken before or after stereotactic body radiation therapy (not recorded which). The genes are TRBV12-3 or TRBV12-4 and TRBJ1-1; TRBD1 might be the D (6 bases). The sequence was collected from a donor aged 50 or older with non-small cell lung cancer. The DNA of the CDR3 is TGTGCCAGCAGTTTAAATAGAGGGGGAAACGCTGAAGCTTTCTTT. It is translated as CASSLNRGGNAEAFF.